This paragraph covers one T cell receptor (beta chain) sequence. This specimen comes from a study of blood T cell repertoires in COVID-19. Study-level background: Acute-phase and convalescent COVID-19 samples originated in the United States, Italy and Spain. The cDNA or gDNA used as material had been derived from T cells, B-cell-depleted T cells, or PBMCs.

Methods used by the authors: It was from reference gene primer amplification that nucleated cell counts were estimated. Clones were read by immunoSEQ multiplex PCR, and TCRdb kept only the in-frame ones, dropping some. V and J calls and clone size are as listed in that table; D and trimming were resolved from the DNA. The sample records roughly 80,000 clones, almost 85% being singletons. V lost 3 bases to trimming and J lost 3 bases; unmatched junction nucleotides: 4. The germline gives CDR1 SQVTM, CDR2 ANQGSEA. The CDR3 runs 15 residues. This sequence joins TRBV29-1 and TRBJ2-7, with 14 bases identical to TRBD2. This TCR derives from a man older than 75 with acute or convalescent COVID-19. The sequenced sample was peripheral blood. The CDR3 DNA reads as TGCAGCGTTGATAGGGGACTAGCGGGGGTCTACGAGCAGTACTTC. It translates to CSVDRGLAGVYEQYF.